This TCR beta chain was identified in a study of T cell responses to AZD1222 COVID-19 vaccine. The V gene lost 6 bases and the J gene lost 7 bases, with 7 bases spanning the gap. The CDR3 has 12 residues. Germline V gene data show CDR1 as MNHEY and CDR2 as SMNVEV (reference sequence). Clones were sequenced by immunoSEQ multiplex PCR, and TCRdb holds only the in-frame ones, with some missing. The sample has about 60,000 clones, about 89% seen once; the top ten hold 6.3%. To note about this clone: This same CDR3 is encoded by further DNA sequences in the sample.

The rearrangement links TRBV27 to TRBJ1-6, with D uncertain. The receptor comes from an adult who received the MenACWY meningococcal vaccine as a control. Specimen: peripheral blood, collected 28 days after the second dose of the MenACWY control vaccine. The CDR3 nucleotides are TGTGCCAGCAGCCCTATCAATTCACCCCTCCACTTT. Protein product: CASSPINSPLHF.